The 21 T cell receptor beta chains below were found in one sample sequenced in a study of response to subunit inactivated influenza vaccine. TCRdb redid the calling of the RT-PCR reads with MiXCR, one entry per CDR3 protein. The sample has some 800,000 distinct CDR3 sequences, approximately 22% seen once. The sample consisted of PBMCs from blood, taken roughly 5 days after vaccination. All receptors come from a man aged 50-59 years who received an inactivated influenza vaccine.

This clonotype was counted at least ten times. V is TRBV6-5 and J is TRBJ1-2; TRBD1 is a possible D gene (6 bases). The CDR3 runs 16 residues. The V and J ends lost 2 bases and 9 bases respectively, with 22 bases between them. CDR1 is MNHEY, CDR2 SVGAGI, per germline. The CDR3 loop reads CASSYRSTRTASRYTF. The CDR3 DNA sequence: TGTGCCAGCAGTTACCGATCGACACGGACAGCAAGTCGCTACACCTTC.

V gene TRBV27 combines with J gene TRBJ1-5; possibly TRBD1 for D (5 bases). Germline V gene data show CDR1 as MNHEY and CDR2 as SMNVEV (reference sequence). V was trimmed by 4 bases and J by 0 bases, leaving 13 bases between them. The CDR3 totals 16 residues. The CDR3 region has the DNA TGTGCCAGCAGTTCTGGTTTGGGGCTTAGCAATCAGCCCCAGCATTTT. Amino acids: CASSSGLGLSNQPQHF.

The J gene is TRBJ2-3, the V gene TRBV20-1, with 8 bases aligning to TRBD2. Unmatched junction bases numbered 11, after V lost 7 bases and J lost 2 bases. Germline values: CDR1 DFQATT, CDR2 SNEGSKA (reference sequence). The length of the CDR3 is 15 residues. This CDR3 is CSVHPLAASTDTQYF. The CDR3 coding sequence is TGCAGTGTTCACCCACTAGCGGCTTCCACAGATACGCAGTATTTT.

V and J are TRBV7-2 and TRBJ2-7, with 14 positions matching TRBD2. The CDR3 sequence is 16 residues long. The V and J ends lost 5 bases and 6 bases, in that order; junction bases with no gene match: 9. Looked up from germline, CDR1 is SGHTA and CDR2 is FQGNSA. The CDR3 reads CASSPPGLAGAGEQYF. CDR3 nucleotide sequence: TGTGCCAGCAGCCCGCCGGGACTAGCGGGAGCCGGCGAGCAGTACTTC.

The table lists this clonotype with a few counts. The genes are TRBV29-1 and TRBJ2-7; TRBD2 aligns across 10 bases. This CDR3 comprises 15 residues. Germline assignment: CDR1 SQVTM and CDR2 ANQGSEA. V shed 2 bases, J shed 6 bases, and the junction held 10 bases outside the gene matches. This CDR3 is CSVETRASGSGEQYF. CDR3 nucleotides: TGCAGCGTTGAAACGAGGGCTAGCGGGAGTGGCGAGCAGTACTTC.

This clonotype has only a few counts. The rearrangement joins TRBV6-2 or TRBV6-3 to TRBJ1-5; no firm D call. The CDR3 is 14 amino acids. Germline-derived CDR1 and CDR2 are MNHEY and SVGEGT. Deletions cut 5 bases from V and 4 bases from J, with 12 bases between. In DNA, the CDR3 is TGTGCCAGCAGTGCTGGACGCGAGAATCAGCCCCAGCATTTT. It specifies CASSAGRENQPQHF.

This clonotype was found a few times. V and J are TRBV20-1 and TRBJ2-7, with D perhaps TRBD1 (5 bases). The CDR3 runs to 11 residues. Between the trimmed V and J ends, which lost 5 bases and 9 bases, there was a span of 14 bases. The germline V gene has CDR1 DFQATT and CDR2 SNEGSKA (reference sequence). The CDR3 spells CSAERQSRQYF. The CDR3 coding sequence is TGCAGTGCTGAAAGACAGAGCAGGCAGTACTTC.

A single count supports this clonotype. The CDR3 reads CASSLDRLAGETGYNEQFF. The DNA of the CDR3 is TGCGCCAGCAGCTTGGATCGCCTAGCGGGGGAAACGGGGTACAATGAGCAGTTCTTC. The chain has TRBV5-1 and TRBJ2-1; 10 nucleotides line up with TRBD2. Germline lookup yields CDR1 SGHRS and CDR2 YFSETQ. This CDR3 region has 19 residues. With 0 bases clipped from V and 4 bases from J, the junction kept 13 bases outside the gene matches.

V gene TRBV11-2 combines with J gene TRBJ1-1, with 8 bases lining up with TRBD1. The CDR3 covers 15 residues. Germline-derived CDR1 and CDR2 are SGHAT and FQNNGV. J lost 5 bases, V lost 1 base, and 6 bases had no gene match. CDR3 residues: CASSLVETGETEAFF. In DNA form, the CDR3 reads TGTGCCAGCAGCTTAGTCGAGACAGGGGAGACTGAAGCTTTCTTT.

This clonotype was seen a handful of times. One end of the junction fails to match germline, which may point to a read error. V gene TRBV12-3 or TRBV12-4 combines with J gene TRBJ2-1; 7 bases agree with TRBD2. The CDR3 consists of 15 residues. CDR3 coding DNA: TGTGCCAGCAGTGTAGCGGGTTCTGCCTACAATGAGCAGTTCTTC. As protein: CASSVAGSAYNEQFF.

The gene calls are TRBV3-1 and TRBJ2-5; 7 bases line up with TRBD2. The ends lost 0 bases at V and 3 bases at J; junction bases unmatched: 7. CDR3 length equals 16 residues. Germline loops: CDR1 LGHDT, CDR2 YNNKEL (reference sequence). CDR3 region: CASSQDRSGGKETQYF. As DNA, the CDR3 is TGTGCCAGCAGCCAAGATCGGTCCGGGGGGAAAGAGACCCAGTACTTC.

The V and J genes are TRBV27 and TRBJ1-1, with TRBD1 matching over 9 bases. This CDR3 is 19 amino acids long. Unmatched junction bases numbered 18, after V lost 5 bases and J lost 2 bases. From germline, CDR1 is MNHEY and CDR2 SMNVEV (reference sequence). CDR3 nucleotide sequence: TGTGCCAGCAGTCAACTCCTCCCGGGACAGGGACGAATAAACACTGAAGCTTTCTTT. Protein: CASSQLLPGQGRINTEAFF.

The J gene is TRBJ2-7, the V gene TRBV3-1; 9 bases align to TRBD1. Unmatched junction bases numbered 8, after V lost 1 base and J lost 7 bases. The CDR3 loop spans 15 amino acids. Germline CDR1 reads LGHDT; CDR2 reads YNNKEL (reference sequence). CDR3 region: CASSQVLQGAGEQYF. The CDR3 coding sequence is TGTGCCAGCAGCCAAGTATTACAGGGGGCCGGTGAGCAGTACTTC.

This clonotype was recorded a few times. V and J are TRBV7-9 and TRBJ2-7, with D possibly matching TRBD1 (7 bases). This CDR3 spans 16 amino acids. The germline V gene encodes CDR1 SEHNR and CDR2 FQNEAQ (reference sequence). Trimming took off 5 bases at V and 5 bases at J, with 22 bases between the two ends. This CDR3 is CASSRWGGGGFHEQYF. The CDR3, as DNA: TGTGCCAGCAGCCGATGGGGTGGAGGGGGCTTCCACGAGCAGTACTTC.

V and J are TRBV7-2 and TRBJ1-1; TRBD1 might be the D (5 bases). Between the trimmed V and J ends, which lost 5 bases and 4 bases, there was a span of 17 bases. The CDR3 consists of 15 residues. Germline CDR1 and CDR2: SGHTA and FQGNSA. The CDR3 coding sequence is TGTGCCAGCAGCCCCCAAGGCCCGACAGCCACTGAAGCTTTCTTT. Residues: CASSPQGPTATEAFF.

The V call is TRBV12-3 or TRBV12-4, the J call TRBJ2-1; perhaps TRBD2 as D (5 bases). V lost 1 base and J lost 9, with 10 bases in between. The CDR3 is 13 residues long. DNA for the CDR3: TGTGCCAGCAGTTTAGGGACGGGGATTGAGCAGTTCTTC. Translated, it gives CASSLGTGIEQFF.

This clonotype was seen more than once but under ten times. The chain carries TRBV15 and TRBJ2-5, with 11 bases identical to TRBD2. J gave up 7 bases and V 5 bases, and 9 bases lay outside the gene matches. The CDR3 has 15 residues. Germline-derived CDR1 and CDR2 are LNHNV and YYDKDF (reference sequence). CDR3 protein: CATSRRSGTSGTQYF. The DNA for the CDR3 is TGTGCCACCAGCCGCCGGTCCGGGACTAGCGGGACCCAGTACTTC. The full variable domain, with the rest looked up from reference TRBV15 and TRBJ2-5, is DAMVIQNPRYQVTQFGKPVTLSCSQTLNHNVMYWYQQKSSQAPKLLFHYYDKDFNNEADTPDNFQSRRPNTSFCFLDIRSPGLGDTAMYLCATSRRSGTSGTQYFGPGTRLLVL.

This clonotype was seen only a few times. This chain joins TRBV10-3 and TRBJ2-3, with 7 bases aligning to TRBD1. The CDR3 consists of 16 residues. Germline trimming cut 0 bases from V and 1 base from J; bases unmatched to any gene: 4. Germline V gene lookup returns CDR1 ENHRY and CDR2 SYGVKD. In DNA, the CDR3 is TGTGCCATCAGTGAGTCACCGGGACAGCGCACAGATACGCAGTATTTT. This codes for CAISESPGQRTDTQYF.

This chain joins TRBV29-1 and TRBJ2-2; D is uncertain. The V gene lost 6 bases and the J gene lost 6 bases, with 14 bases spanning the gap. This CDR3 is 13 amino acids long. The germline V gene encodes CDR1 SQVTM and CDR2 ANQGSEA. In nucleotides, the CDR3 is TGCAGCGTAGTAGGTGGGTCCGCCGGGGAGCTGTTTTTT. This sequence encodes CSVVGGSAGELFF.

This clonotype showed up just a few times. The rearrangement links TRBV7-2 to TRBJ2-3, with 7 bases that match TRBD1. The germline V gene encodes CDR1 SGHTA and CDR2 FQGNSA. The CDR3 runs 12 residues. Trimming removed 5 bases from V and 8 bases from J; junction bases left unmatched: 4. This CDR3 reads CASSGTGATQYF. The CDR3 nucleotides read TGTGCCAGCAGCGGTACAGGGGCTACGCAGTATTTT. Full variable domain (rest looked up from reference TRBV7-2 and TRBJ2-3): GAGVSQSPSNKVTEKGKDVELRCDPISGHTALYWYRQSLGQGLEFLIYFQGNSAPDKSGLPSDRFSAERTGGSVSTLTIQRTQQEDSAVYLCASSGTGATQYFGPGTRLTVL.

This clonotype was counted a few times. The gene calls are TRBV12-3 or TRBV12-4 and TRBJ2-2; D is unclear. V lost 3 bases to trimming and J lost 5 bases, with 13 bases between them. The CDR3 contains 15 residues. CDR3 nucleotides: TGTGCCAGCAGTTTCGGACGTCGGGTTACCGGGGAGCTGTTTTTT. Translation gives CASSFGRRVTGELFF.